This T cell receptor (beta chain) appears in the sequencing data of a study of human T cells and chemical hapten exposure. Overall study: The scalp of each patient received a weekly diphenylcyclopropenone dose for the full approximately 25-week study. A patient group, mainly female, showed alopecia areata, totalis or universalis. Notes on the study in general: There was no change with DPC sensitization in TCRs above 1 in 1000 frequency. Versus controls, significantly more large CDR3 similarity clusters arose from expanded TCRs.

V lost 6 bases and J lost 4; bases outside the gene matches: 11. The germline V gene encodes CDR1 WSHSY and CDR2 SAAADI. The CDR3 runs to 15 residues. TCRdb independently ran MiXCR on the RACE reads; one entry per CDR3 protein. The data contain roughly 51,000 distinct CDR3 sequences, more than 9% of them seen just once; the ten biggest clones take up 9.6%. Time point defined: pre-sensitization, week 0. Treatment here: therapeutic diphenylcyclopropenone sensitization with weekly scalp DPC. In its sample, this clonotype was seen many times. The antigen is unknown. The chain recombines TRBV10-2 with TRBJ2-5, with TRBD2 identical over 7 bases. This receptor was taken from a man aged 40-49 years with alopecia areata. Some clones in this sample may be carry-over from other donors' samples. Sequences were derived from whole blood, sampled in connection with sensitization to the hapten diphenylcyclopropenone (DPC). CDR3 DNA: TGCGCCAGCAGCCGGGGGACTACCACCCCAGAGACCCAGTACTTC. As protein: CASSRGTTTPETQYF.